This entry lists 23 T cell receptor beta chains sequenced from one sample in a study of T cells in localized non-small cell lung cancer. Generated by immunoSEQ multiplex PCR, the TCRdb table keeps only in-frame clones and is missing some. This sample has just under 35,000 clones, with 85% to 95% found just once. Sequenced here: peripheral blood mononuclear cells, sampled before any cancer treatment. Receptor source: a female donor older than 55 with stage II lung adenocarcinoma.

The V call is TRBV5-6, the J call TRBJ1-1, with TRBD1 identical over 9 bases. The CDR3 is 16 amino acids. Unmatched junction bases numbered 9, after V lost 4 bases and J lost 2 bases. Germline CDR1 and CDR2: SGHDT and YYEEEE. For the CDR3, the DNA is TGTGCCAGCAGCGGGGGGACAGGGCCAACCAACACTGAAGCTTTCTTT. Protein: CASSGGTGPTNTEAFF.

CDR3 amino acids: CASSSGGSGNTIYF. The CDR3 coding sequence is TGTGCCAGCAGTTCAGGGGGCTCTGGAAACACCATATATTTT. The chain employs TRBV28 and TRBJ1-3; TRBD1 agrees at 7 bases. CDR1 and CDR2 (germline): MDHEN, SYDVKM. V shed 4 bases, J shed 0 bases, and the junction held 0 bases outside the gene matches. This CDR3 spans 14 amino acids.

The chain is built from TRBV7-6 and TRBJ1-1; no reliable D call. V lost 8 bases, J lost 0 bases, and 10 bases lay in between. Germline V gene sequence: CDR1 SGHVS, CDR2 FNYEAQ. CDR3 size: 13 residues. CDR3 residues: CASAADLNTEAFF. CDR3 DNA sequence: TGTGCCAGCGCCGCGGATCTGAACACTGAAGCTTTCTTT.

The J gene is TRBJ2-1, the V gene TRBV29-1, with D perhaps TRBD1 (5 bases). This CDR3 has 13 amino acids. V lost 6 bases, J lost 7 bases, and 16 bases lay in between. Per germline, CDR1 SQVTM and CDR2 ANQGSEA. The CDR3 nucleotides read TGCAGCGTCTTTAAGGGGCCCGCGAATGAGCAGTTCTTC. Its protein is CSVFKGPANEQFF.

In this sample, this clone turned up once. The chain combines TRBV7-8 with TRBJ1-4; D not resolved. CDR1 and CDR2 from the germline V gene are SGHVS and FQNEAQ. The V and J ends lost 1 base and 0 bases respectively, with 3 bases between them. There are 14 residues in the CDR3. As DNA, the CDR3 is TGTGCCAGCAGCTTAGAGACAACTAATGAAAAACTGTTTTTT. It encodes CASSLETTNEKLFF.

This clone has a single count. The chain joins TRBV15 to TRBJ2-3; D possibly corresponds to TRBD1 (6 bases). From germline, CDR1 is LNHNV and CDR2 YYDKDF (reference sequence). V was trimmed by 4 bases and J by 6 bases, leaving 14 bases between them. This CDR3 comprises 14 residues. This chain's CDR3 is CATSKRTDGDTQYF. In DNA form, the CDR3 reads TGTGCCACCAGCAAACGGACAGATGGGGATACGCAGTATTTT.

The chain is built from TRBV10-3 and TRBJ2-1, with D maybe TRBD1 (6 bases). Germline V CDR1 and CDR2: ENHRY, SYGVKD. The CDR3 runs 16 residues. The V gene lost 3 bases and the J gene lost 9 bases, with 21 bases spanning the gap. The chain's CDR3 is CAISDSRDIGVIEQFF. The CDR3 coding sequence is TGTGCCATCAGTGACTCCCGGGACATCGGCGTTATTGAGCAGTTCTTC.

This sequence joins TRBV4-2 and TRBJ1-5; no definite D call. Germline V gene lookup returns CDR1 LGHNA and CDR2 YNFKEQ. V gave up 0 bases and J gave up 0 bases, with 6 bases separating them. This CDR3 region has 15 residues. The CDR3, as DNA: TGTGCCAGCAGCCAAGAGGGATATAGCAATCAGCCCCAGCATTTT. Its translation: CASSQEGYSNQPQHF.

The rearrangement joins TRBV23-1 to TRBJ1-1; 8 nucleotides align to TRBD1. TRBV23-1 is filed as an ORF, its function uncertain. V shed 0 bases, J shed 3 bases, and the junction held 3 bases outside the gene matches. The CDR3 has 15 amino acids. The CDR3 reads CASSQSLTGDTEAFF. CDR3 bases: TGCGCCAGCAGTCAATCTTTGACAGGGGACACTGAAGCTTTCTTT.

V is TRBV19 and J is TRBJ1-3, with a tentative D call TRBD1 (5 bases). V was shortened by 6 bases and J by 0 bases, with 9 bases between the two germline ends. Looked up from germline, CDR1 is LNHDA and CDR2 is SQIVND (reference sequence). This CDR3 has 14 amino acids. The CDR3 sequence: CASSRQFSGNTIYF. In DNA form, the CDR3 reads TGTGCCAGTAGCCGACAGTTCTCTGGAAACACCATATATTTT.

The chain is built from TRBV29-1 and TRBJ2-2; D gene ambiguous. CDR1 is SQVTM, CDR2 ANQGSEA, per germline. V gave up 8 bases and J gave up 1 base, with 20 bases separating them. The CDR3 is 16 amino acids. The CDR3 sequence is CSTYYPPRVNTGELFF. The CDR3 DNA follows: TGCAGCACTTATTACCCCCCCCGAGTGAACACCGGGGAGCTGTTTTTT.

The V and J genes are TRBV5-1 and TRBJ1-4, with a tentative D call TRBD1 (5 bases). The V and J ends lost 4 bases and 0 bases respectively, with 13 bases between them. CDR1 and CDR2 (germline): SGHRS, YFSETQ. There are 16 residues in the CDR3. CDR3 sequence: CASSPVGTATNEKLFF. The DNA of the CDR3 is TGCGCCAGCAGCCCGGTTGGGACGGCAACTAATGAAAAACTGTTTTTT.

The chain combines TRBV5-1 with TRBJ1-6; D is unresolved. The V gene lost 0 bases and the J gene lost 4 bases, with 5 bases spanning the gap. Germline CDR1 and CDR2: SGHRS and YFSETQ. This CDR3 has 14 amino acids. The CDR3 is CASSLEQYNSPLHF. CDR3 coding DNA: TGCGCCAGCAGCTTGGAACAATATAATTCACCCCTCCACTTT.

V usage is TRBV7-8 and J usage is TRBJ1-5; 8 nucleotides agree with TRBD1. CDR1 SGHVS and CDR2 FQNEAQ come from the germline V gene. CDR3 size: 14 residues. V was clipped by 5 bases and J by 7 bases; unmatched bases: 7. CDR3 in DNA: TGTGCCAGCAGCCCCCTGGACAGGGACCAGCCCCAGCATTTT. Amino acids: CASSPLDRDQPQHF.

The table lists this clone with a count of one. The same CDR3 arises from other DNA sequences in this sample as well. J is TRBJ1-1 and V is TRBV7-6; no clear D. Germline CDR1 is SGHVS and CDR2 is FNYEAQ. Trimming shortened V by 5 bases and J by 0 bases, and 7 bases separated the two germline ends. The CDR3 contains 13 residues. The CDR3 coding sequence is TGTGCCAGCAGCGCCGACTTGAACACTGAAGCTTTCTTT. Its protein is CASSADLNTEAFF.

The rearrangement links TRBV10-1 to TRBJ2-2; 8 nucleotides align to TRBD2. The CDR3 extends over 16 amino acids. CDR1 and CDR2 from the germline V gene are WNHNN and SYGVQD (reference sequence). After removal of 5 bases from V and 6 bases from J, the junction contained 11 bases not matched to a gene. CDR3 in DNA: TGCGCCAGCAGTCCCGGACTAGCTTTCCCCCCCGGGGAGCTGTTTTTT. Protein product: CASSPGLAFPPGELFF.

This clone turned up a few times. The CDR3 here is CSAQTGYEQYF. The CDR3 DNA sequence: TGCAGTGCCCAAACGGGCTACGAGCAGTACTTC. The chain uses TRBV20-1 and TRBJ2-7; D ambiguous. Germline values: CDR1 DFQATT, CDR2 SNEGSKA (reference sequence). The CDR3 is 11 amino acids. Trimming removed 6 bases from V and 3 bases from J, with 9 bases in between.

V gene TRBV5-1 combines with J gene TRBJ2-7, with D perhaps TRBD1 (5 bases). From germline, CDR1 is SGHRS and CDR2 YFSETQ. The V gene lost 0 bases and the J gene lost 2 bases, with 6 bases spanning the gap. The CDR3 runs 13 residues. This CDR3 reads CASSLDRTYEQYF. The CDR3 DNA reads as TGCGCCAGCAGCTTGGACAGGACCTACGAGCAGTACTTC.

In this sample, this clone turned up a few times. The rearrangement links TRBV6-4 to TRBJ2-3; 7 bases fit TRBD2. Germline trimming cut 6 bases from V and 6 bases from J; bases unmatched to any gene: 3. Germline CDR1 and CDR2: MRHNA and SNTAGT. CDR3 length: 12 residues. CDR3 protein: CASSPAGDTQYF. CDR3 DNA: TGTGCCAGCAGCCCAGCGGGGGATACGCAGTATTTT.

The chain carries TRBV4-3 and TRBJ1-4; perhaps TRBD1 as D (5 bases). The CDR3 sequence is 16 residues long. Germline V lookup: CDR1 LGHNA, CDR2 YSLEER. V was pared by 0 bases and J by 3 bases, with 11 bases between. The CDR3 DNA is TGCGCCAGCAGCCAAGATAGTGGGGCGGCTAATGAAAAACTGTTTTTT. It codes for CASSQDSGAANEKLFF.

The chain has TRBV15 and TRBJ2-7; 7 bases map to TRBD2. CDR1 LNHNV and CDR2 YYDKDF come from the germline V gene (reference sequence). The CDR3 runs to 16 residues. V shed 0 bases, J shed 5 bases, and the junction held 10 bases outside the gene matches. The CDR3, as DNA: TGTGCCACCAGCAGAGATTTGGGCCGGGGGGTGGACGAGCAGTACTTC. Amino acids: CATSRDLGRGVDEQYF.

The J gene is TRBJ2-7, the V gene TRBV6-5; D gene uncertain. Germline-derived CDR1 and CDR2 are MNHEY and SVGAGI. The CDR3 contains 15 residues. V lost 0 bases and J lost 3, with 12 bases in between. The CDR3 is CASSYSSGTYYEQYF. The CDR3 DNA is TGTGCCAGCAGTTACTCGTCGGGCACTTACTACGAGCAGTACTTC.

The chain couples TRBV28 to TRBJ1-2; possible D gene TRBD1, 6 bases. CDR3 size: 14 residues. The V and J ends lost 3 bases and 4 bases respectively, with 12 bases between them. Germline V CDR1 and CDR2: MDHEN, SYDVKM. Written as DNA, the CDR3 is TGTGCCAGCAGTTTCCAACAGGGACTCTATGGCTACACCTTC. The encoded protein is CASSFQQGLYGYTF.